In this sample, the clone carrying this T cell receptor (beta chain) turned up a few times. These data belong to a study of blood T cells in healthy people across ages. Overall study context: About one barcoded beta molecule was captured per two T cells (by template switching).

Primed by a sample-barcoded 5' primer and a J-beta primer mix, a second PCR proceeded for about 6 to 11 cycles. One entry per CDR3 protein, called by TCRdb with MiXCR from the 5' RACE reads. The sample includes 900,000 to 950,000 distinct CDR3 sequences, just under 30% of them seen just once. These same data were also listed under a study on T cells of mothers and their children. That report adds: Every mother produced more than 8 million TCR beta CDR3 reads, whereas every child provided several million. Researchers report slightly higher, though non-significant, overlap in related mother-child pairs than in unrelated pairs. No clone of persistent microchimeric T cells was detected.

Source material: blood. This clonotype was obtained from a middle-aged woman in good health.

The CDR3 DNA follows: TGTGCCAGCAGCTTAGACGCCCCAGGATCCTACGAGCAGTACTTC. It specifies CASSLDAPGSYEQYF. The gene calls are TRBV11-2 and TRBJ2-7; D is unclear. The CDR3 sequence is 15 residues long. Germline V gives CDR1 SGHAT, CDR2 FQNNGV. Trimming stripped 0 bases from V and 1 base from J, with 10 bases between. The whole variable domain, filled in from reference TRBV11-2 and TRBJ2-7, reads EAGVAQSPRYKIIEKRQSVAFWCNPISGHATLYWYQQILGQGPKLLIQFQNNGVVDDSQLPKDRFSAERLKGVDSTLKIQPAKLEDSAVYLCASSLDAPGSYEQYFGPGTRLTVT.